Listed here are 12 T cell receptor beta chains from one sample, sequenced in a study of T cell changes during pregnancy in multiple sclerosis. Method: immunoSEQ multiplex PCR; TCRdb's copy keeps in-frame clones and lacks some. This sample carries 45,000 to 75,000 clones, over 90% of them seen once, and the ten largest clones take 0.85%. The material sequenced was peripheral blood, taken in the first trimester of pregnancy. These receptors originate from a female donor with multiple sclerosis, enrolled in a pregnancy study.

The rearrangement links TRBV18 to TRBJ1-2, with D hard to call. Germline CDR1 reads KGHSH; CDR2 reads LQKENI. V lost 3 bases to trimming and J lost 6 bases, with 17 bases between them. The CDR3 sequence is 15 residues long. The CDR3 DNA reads TGTGCCAGCTCACCTCAGCCCAGGCGGGCGCATGGCTACACCTTC. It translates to CASSPQPRRAHGYTF.

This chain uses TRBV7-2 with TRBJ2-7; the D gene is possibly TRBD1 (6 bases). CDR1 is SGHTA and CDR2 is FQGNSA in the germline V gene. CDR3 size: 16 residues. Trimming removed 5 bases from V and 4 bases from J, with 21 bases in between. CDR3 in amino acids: CASSPYRDRVGYEQYF. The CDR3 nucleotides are TGTGCCAGCAGCCCCTACAGGGACCGTGTCGGGTACGAGCAGTACTTC.

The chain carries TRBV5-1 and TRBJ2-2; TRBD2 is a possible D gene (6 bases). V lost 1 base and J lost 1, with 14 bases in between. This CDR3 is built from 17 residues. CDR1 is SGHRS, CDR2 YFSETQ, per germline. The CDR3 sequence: CASSLNPVGGNTGELFF. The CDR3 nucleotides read TGCGCCAGCAGCTTGAACCCCGTGGGGGGGAACACCGGGGAGCTGTTTTTT.

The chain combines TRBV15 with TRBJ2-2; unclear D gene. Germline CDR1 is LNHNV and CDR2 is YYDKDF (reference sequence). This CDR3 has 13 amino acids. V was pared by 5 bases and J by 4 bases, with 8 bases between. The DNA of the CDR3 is TGTGCCACCAGCGCGACTGGCACCGGGGAGCTGTTTTTT. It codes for CATSATGTGELFF.

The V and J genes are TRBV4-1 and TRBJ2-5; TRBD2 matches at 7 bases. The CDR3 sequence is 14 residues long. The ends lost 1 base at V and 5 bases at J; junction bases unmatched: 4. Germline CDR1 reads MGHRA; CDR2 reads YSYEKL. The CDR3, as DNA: TGCGCCAGCAGCCAAGCGGGGGGAAGGGAGACCCAGTACTTC. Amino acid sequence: CASSQAGGRETQYF.

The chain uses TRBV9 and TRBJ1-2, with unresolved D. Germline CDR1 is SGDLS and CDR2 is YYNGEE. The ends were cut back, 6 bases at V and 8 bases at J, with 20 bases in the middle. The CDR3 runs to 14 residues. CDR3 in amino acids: CASTPGVDFLGYTF. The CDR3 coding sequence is TGTGCCAGCACCCCCGGGGTTGACTTTCTAGGCTACACCTTC.

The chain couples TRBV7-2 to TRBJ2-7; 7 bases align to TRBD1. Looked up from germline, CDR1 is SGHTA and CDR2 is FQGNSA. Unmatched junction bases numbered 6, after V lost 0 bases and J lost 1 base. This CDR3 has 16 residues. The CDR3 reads CASSLAGAGGSYEQYF. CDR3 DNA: TGTGCCAGCAGCTTAGCGGGGGCAGGGGGATCCTACGAGCAGTACTTC.

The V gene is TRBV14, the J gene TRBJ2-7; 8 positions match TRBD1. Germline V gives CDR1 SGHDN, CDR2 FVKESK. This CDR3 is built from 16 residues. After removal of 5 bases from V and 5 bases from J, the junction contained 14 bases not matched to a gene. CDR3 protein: CASSSRGRGGGHEQYF. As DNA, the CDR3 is TGTGCCAGCAGCTCCAGGGGGCGAGGAGGTGGACACGAGCAGTACTTC.

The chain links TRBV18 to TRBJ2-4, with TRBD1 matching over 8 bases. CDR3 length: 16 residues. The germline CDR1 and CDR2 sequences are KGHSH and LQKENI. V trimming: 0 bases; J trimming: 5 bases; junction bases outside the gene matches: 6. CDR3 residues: CASSPPGQGGENIQYF. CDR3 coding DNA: TGTGCCAGCTCACCACCCGGACAGGGAGGTGAAAACATTCAGTACTTC.

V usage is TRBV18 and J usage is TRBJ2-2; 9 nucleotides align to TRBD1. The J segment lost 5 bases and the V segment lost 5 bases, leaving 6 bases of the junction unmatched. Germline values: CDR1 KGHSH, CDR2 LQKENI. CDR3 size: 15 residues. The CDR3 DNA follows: TGTGCCAGCTCATCAGGGACAGGGAATACCGGGGAGCTGTTTTTT. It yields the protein CASSSGTGNTGELFF.

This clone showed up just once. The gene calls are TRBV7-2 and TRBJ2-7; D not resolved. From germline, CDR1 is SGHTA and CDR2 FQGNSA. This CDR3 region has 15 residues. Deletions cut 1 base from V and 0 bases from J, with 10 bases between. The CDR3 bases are TGTGCCAGCAGCTTAGATTGGGCTGACTCCTACGAGCAGTACTTC. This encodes CASSLDWADSYEQYF.

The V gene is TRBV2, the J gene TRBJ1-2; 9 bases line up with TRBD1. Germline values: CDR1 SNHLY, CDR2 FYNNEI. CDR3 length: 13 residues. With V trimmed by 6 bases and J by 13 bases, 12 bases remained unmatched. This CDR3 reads CASSVDRGNISTF. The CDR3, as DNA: TGTGCCAGCAGCGTGGACAGGGGTAACATCTCCACCTTC.